Listed here are 14 T cell receptor beta chains from one sample, sequenced in a study of regulatory T cells in long-lasting Graves disease. Sample time point: newly diagnosed GD, antithyroid drugs for less than 3 months. RNA extracted from PBMCs served as the sequencing template. Researchers made TCR beta libraries by using iRepertoire HTBI primers and running Arm-PCR on CDR3 regions. TCRdb recomputed calls from the multiplex PCR reads with MiXCR, one row per CDR3 protein. The table includes about 620,000 distinct CDR3 sequences, roughly 15% detected once. These data were likewise used in another study, on T cells in Graves' hyperthyroidism and ophthalmopathy.

Sequencing was performed on peripheral blood mononuclear cells (PBMCs), taken at new diagnosis, from a patient treated with antithyroid drugs. The receptors originated from a woman in her thirties with Graves disease.

This clonotype showed up many times. This sequence joins TRBV6-1 and TRBJ2-7; no clear D. The CDR3 has 14 residues. Germline assignment: CDR1 MNHNS and CDR2 SASEGT. The V end lost 7 bases, the J end lost 0 bases, and 13 bases lay between the germline ends. The CDR3 DNA is TGTGCCAGCACTCGAGAGGTGTTCTCCTACGAGCAGTACTTC. Translated: CASTREVFSYEQYF.

Only a few counts were recorded for this clonotype. The genes are TRBV24-1 and TRBJ2-1, with TRBD2 as a possible D gene (5 bases). This CDR3 spans 15 amino acids. Germline V gives CDR1 KGHDR, CDR2 SFDVKD. Trimming stripped 5 bases from V and 7 bases from J, with 17 bases between. CDR3 amino acids: CATSAPTRASNEQFF. Written as DNA, the CDR3 is TGTGCCACCAGTGCTCCTACTAGGGCCTCTAATGAGCAGTTCTTC.

The chain links TRBV10-3 to TRBJ2-7; 11 bases agree with TRBD1. There are 14 residues in the CDR3. With 11 bases clipped from V and 4 bases from J, the junction kept 10 bases outside the gene matches. Germline CDR1 reads ENHRY; CDR2 reads SYGVKD. The CDR3 DNA follows: TGTGCCTCGATGGAGGGGACAGGGGGTTACGAGCAGTACTTC. Protein product: CASMEGTGGYEQYF.

At least ten counts were recorded for this clonotype. The chain carries TRBV11-2 and TRBJ2-3; TRBD1 matches 9 bases. Trimming took 5 bases from V and 7 from J; bases not matched to a gene: 13. The V gene's germline CDR1 is SGHAT and CDR2 FQNNGV. This CDR3 is 16 amino acids long. In DNA form, the CDR3 reads TGTGCCAGCAGCACTAGACCCGGGACAGGGACACATACGCAGTATTTT. It translates to CASSTRPGTGTHTQYF.

This clonotype was found many times. The gene calls are TRBV2 and TRBJ1-6; D remains ambiguous. The germline V gene encodes CDR1 SNHLY and CDR2 FYNNEI. V was cut by 4 bases and J by 5 bases, with 9 bases left in between. CDR3 length: 14 amino acids. The CDR3 DNA reads TGTGCCAGCAGTGTTGCAGGAAATAATTCACCCCTCCACTTT. Amino acids: CASSVAGNNSPLHF.

The table lists this clonotype with many counts. This sequence joins TRBV2 and TRBJ1-2; TRBD1 aligns across 8 bases. CDR1 is SNHLY and CDR2 is FYNNEI in the germline V gene. The CDR3 runs 19 residues. The J segment lost 8 bases and the V segment lost 7 bases, leaving 27 bases of the junction unmatched. The CDR3 here is CASTRESLQGAFGVGGYTF. The CDR3 nucleotides read TGTGCCAGCACCAGAGAGTCACTCCAGGGGGCCTTCGGTGTGGGGGGCTACACCTTC.

This clonotype showed up just a few times. The chain carries TRBV20-1 and TRBJ2-7; perhaps TRBD2 as D (5 bases). The CDR3 contains 12 residues. The germline V gene has CDR1 DFQATT and CDR2 SNEGSKA (reference sequence). Trimming removed 5 bases from V and 2 bases from J, with 10 bases in between. The CDR3 is CSADGNTYEQYF. The CDR3 DNA follows: TGCAGTGCTGACGGGAATACCTACGAGCAGTACTTC.

V and J are TRBV5-1 and TRBJ2-3; a weak D match, TRBD1 (6 bases). V lost 4 bases, J lost 2 bases, and 11 bases lay in between. CDR3 length: 14 amino acids. Germline V gene lookup returns CDR1 SGHRS and CDR2 YFSETQ. CDR3 residues: CASSARGTTDTQYF. CDR3 DNA sequence: TGCGCCAGCAGCGCCAGGGGAACCACAGATACGCAGTATTTT.

This chain connects TRBV28 to TRBJ2-7; the D gene is possibly TRBD1 (5 bases). The germline V and J ends were trimmed by 8 bases and 2 bases, with 16 bases remaining between them. Germline CDR1 reads MDHEN; CDR2 reads SYDVKM. The CDR3 is 14 amino acids. CDR3 DNA sequence: TGTGCCAGCTCACCATTGGGGCAGGCCTACGAGCAGTACTTC. This codes for CASSPLGQAYEQYF. Full variable domain (remainder filled in from reference TRBV28 and TRBJ2-7): DVKVTQSSRYLVKRTGEKVFLECVQDMDHENMFWYRQDPGLGLRLIYFSYDVKMKEKGDIPEGYSVSREKKERFSLILESASTNQTSMYLCASSPLGQAYEQYFGPGTRLTVT.

CDR3 sequence reads: CASTLTGDHSNQPQHF. The CDR3 DNA follows: TGTGCCAGCACCCTGACAGGGGACCATAGCAATCAGCCCCAGCATTTT. The J gene is TRBJ1-5, the V gene TRBV7-8; 8 nucleotides line up with TRBD1. Germline V gene data show CDR1 as SGHVS and CDR2 as FQNEAQ. There are 16 residues in the CDR3. V was clipped by 7 bases and J by 0 bases; unmatched bases: 8.

This clonotype appeared once. The chain recombines TRBV5-8 with TRBJ1-1; 7 bases fit TRBD1. CDR1 SGHTS and CDR2 YDEGEE come from the germline V gene. The CDR3 sequence is 16 residues long. J lost 5 bases, V lost 4 bases, and 14 bases had no gene match. The CDR3 region is CASSPPGQLLWTEAFF. The DNA for the CDR3 is TGTGCCAGCAGCCCACCGGGACAGTTGCTGTGGACTGAAGCTTTCTTT.

Many counts were recorded for this clonotype. The chain uses TRBV11-1 and TRBJ2-1; the match to TRBD1 covers 10 bases. The CDR3 has 14 amino acids. The ends lost 4 bases at V and 8 bases at J; junction bases unmatched: 5. Per the germline V gene, CDR1 is SGHAT and CDR2 is FQDESV (reference sequence). CDR3 in amino acids: CASSSGQGVDEQFF. CDR3 nucleotide sequence: TGTGCCAGCAGCTCCGGACAGGGGGTCGATGAGCAGTTCTTC.

The table lists this clonotype with many counts. The chain has TRBV2 and TRBJ2-1; TRBD2 agrees at 8 bases. The length of the CDR3 is 13 residues. CDR1 SNHLY and CDR2 FYNNEI come from the germline V gene. With 1 base clipped from V and 14 bases from J, the junction kept 7 bases outside the gene matches. The CDR3 bases are TGTGCCAGCAGTGAAGGGGAGCGGGAGATAGAGTTCTTC. Translation gives CASSEGEREIEFF.

A note on this clonotype: A much bigger clone sits one base away, suggesting this may be a read error. The V gene is TRBV18, the J gene TRBJ1-4; 9 bases line up with TRBD1. Germline V gene data show CDR1 as KGHSH and CDR2 as LQKENI. The CDR3 length is 14 residues. CDR3 loop: CAGSTGTGNEKLFF. CDR3 coding DNA: TGTGCCGGCTCAACCGGGACAGGGAATGAAAAACTGTTTTTT.